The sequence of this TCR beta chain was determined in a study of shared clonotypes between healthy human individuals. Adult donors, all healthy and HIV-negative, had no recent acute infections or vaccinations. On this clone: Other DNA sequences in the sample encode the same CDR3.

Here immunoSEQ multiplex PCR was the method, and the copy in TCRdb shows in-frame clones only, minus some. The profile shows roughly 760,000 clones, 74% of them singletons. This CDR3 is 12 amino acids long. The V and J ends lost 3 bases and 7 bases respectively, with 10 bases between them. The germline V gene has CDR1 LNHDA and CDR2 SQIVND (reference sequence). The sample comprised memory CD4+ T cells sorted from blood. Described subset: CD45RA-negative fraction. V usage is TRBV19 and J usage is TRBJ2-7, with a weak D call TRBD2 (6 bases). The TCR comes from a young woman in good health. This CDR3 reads CASSIRAGEQYF. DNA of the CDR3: TGTGCCAGTAGTATCAGGGCGGGGGAGCAGTACTTC.